These 32 T cell receptor beta chains were sequenced from one sample in a study of T cell clonality in common variable immunodeficiency. Assay: immunoSEQ multiplex PCR; the TCRdb copy retains only in-frame clones and omits some. This sample comprises tens of thousands of clones, none seen once only. The specimen was peripheral blood mononuclear cells. The receptors shown here come from a person aged 18 to 75 in good health.

This clone was found many times. The read terminates 3 residues ahead of where the CDR3 ends, so the germline J gene completes it. The chain links TRBV20-1 to TRBJ1-4; perhaps TRBD1 as D (5 bases). CDR1 is DFQATT and CDR2 is SNEGSKA in the germline V gene (reference sequence). The CDR3 has 13 residues. V gave up 5 bases and J gave up 7 bases, with 14 bases separating them. Here the CDR3 reads CSALGGVGEKLFF. CDR3 DNA (partial): TGCAGTGCTCTGGGGGGGGTCGGTGAAAAA.

There are many counts of this clone. Read data end 3 residues before the CDR3 end; the end is taken from the germline J gene. The chain uses TRBV19 and TRBJ2-3; D perhaps matches TRBD2 (6 bases). V was cut by 4 bases and J by 6 bases, with 8 bases left in between. The CDR3 totals 12 residues. Germline CDR1 and CDR2: LNHDA and SQIVND (reference sequence). The sequenced part of the CDR3 DNA is TGTGCCAGTAGTACTGGAGGGGATACG. This translates into CASSTGGDT. The complete CDR3 sequence is CASSTGGDTQYF. The full variable domain, rest sourced from reference TRBV19 and TRBJ2-3, is DGGITQSPKYLFRKEGQNVTLSCEQNLNHDAMYWYRQDPGQGLRLIYYSQIVNDFQKGDIAEGYSVSREKKESFPLTVTSAQKNPTAFYLCASSTGGDTQYFGPGTRLTVL.

This clone has ten or more counts. Coverage ceases 3 residues before the CDR3 finishes, and the germline J gene fills in the end. V usage is TRBV20-1 and J usage is TRBJ2-3, with D perhaps matching TRBD1 (5 bases). The V gene's germline CDR1 is DFQATT and CDR2 SNEGSKA (reference sequence). CDR3 length: 13 residues. V lost 6 bases and J lost 8, with 18 bases in between. The DNA read from the CDR3 is TGCAGTGCCAACAGTTTGGTGCAGGGTACG. This sequence encodes CSANSLVQGT. The full CDR3 protein reads CSANSLVQGTQYF.

This clone was counted ten times or more. The CDR3 end falls 3 residues outside the read, so it is completed with the germline J gene. V usage is TRBV7-9 and J usage is TRBJ2-7; TRBD2 aligns across 7 bases. The CDR3 has 15 residues. The germline CDR1 and CDR2 sequences are SEHNR and FQNEAQ (reference sequence). The trim removed 5 bases at V and 4 bases at J, leaving 11 bases unmatched. CDR3 sequence reads: CASSRDTAGIYEQYF. Incomplete CDR3 DNA: TGTGCCAGCAGCCGCGACACAGCGGGGATATACGAG.

This clone was seen ten or more times. The observed sequence ends 3 residues before the CDR3 terminus, with the missing tail filled in from the germline J gene. The rearrangement uses TRBV10-1 and TRBJ2-1; the match to TRBD2 covers 10 bases. The V gene end was trimmed by 6 bases and the J gene end by 4 bases; junction bases not matched to a gene: 6. CDR3 length: 15 residues. Germline assignment: CDR1 WNHNN and CDR2 SYGVQD (reference sequence). The CDR3 DNA, read in part, is TGCGCCAGCAGCGAAGGACTAGCGGCGTACAATGAG. Its protein is CASSEGLAAYNE. The CDR3 as a whole reads CASSEGLAAYNEQFF.

This clone showed up many times. Coverage ceases 3 residues before the CDR3 finishes, and the germline J gene fills in the end. The chain recombines TRBV5-1 with TRBJ1-4, with a possible D match to TRBD1 (5 bases). V dropped 4 bases and J dropped 3 bases, with 13 bases sitting between them. Germline loops: CDR1 SGHRS, CDR2 YFSETQ. The CDR3 is made up of 15 amino acids. The CDR3 region is CASSTGRGSNEKLFF. Incomplete CDR3 DNA: TGCGCCAGCAGCACAGGACGGGGGTCTAATGAAAAA.

This clone was recorded at least ten times. With the read ending 3 residues before the CDR3 end, the germline J gene is used to fill in that end. V gene TRBV5-1 combines with J gene TRBJ1-1; possibly TRBD1 for D (5 bases). The CDR3 has 14 residues. The germline V and J ends were trimmed by 0 bases and 5 bases, with 11 bases remaining between them. Germline assignment: CDR1 SGHRS and CDR2 YFSETQ. CDR3 sequence reads: CASSLVYRTTEAFF. Partial CDR3 DNA: TGCGCCAGCAGCTTGGTTTACAGGACGACTGAA.

This clone was seen repeatedly, ten times or more. The read is 3 residues too short to cover the CDR3 end, so that end is filled in from the germline J gene. The chain joins TRBV6-2 or TRBV6-3 to TRBJ1-1; D remains unclear. This CDR3 has 15 residues. V lost 8 bases to trimming and J lost 2 bases, with 18 bases between them. Germline V gene data show CDR1 as MNHEY and CDR2 as SVGEGT. The chain's CDR3 is CASRLTLLSNTEAFF. The sequenced part of the CDR3 DNA is TGTGCCAGCCGCCTGACCCTACTAAGTAACACTGAA.

Ten or more counts support this clone. The missing CDR3 end, 3 residues past where the read stops, is filled in from the germline J gene. The chain combines TRBV7-9 with TRBJ2-7, with a weak D call TRBD1 (5 bases). The CDR3 consists of 14 residues. Trimming cost V 5 bases and J 5 bases, with 16 bases left between them. The germline V gene encodes CDR1 SEHNR and CDR2 FQNEAQ (reference sequence). CDR3 DNA (partial): TGTGCCAGCAGCGCAAGGGGCCCGAGCCACGAG. Encoded protein: CASSARGPSHE. The full CDR3 protein is CASSARGPSHEQYF.

This clone was observed many times. The CDR3 goes on 3 residues after the read ends, and that part is filled in from the germline J gene. V gene TRBV20-1 combines with J gene TRBJ2-5; 7 positions agree with TRBD1. The V gene's germline CDR1 is DFQATT and CDR2 SNEGSKA (reference sequence). CDR3 length: 16 residues. Trimming at V came to 0 bases and at J to 5 bases, leaving 12 bases not matched to a gene. The CDR3 bases that were read are TGCAGTGCTAGAGATCCGTTACAGGGGCGGTGGGAGACC. This translates into CSARDPLQGRWET. The CDR3 reads in full as CSARDPLQGRWETQYF.

The sample holds many counts of this clone. From the germline J gene comes the end of the CDR3, since the read stops 3 residues before it. This sequence joins TRBV7-6 and TRBJ2-7; 7 positions agree with TRBD1. The germline CDR1 and CDR2 sequences are SGHVS and FNYEAQ. The CDR3 sequence is 13 residues long. V shed 5 bases, J shed 6 bases, and the junction held 7 bases outside the gene matches. The CDR3 sequence is CASSGGQWAEQYF. The sequenced part of the CDR3 DNA is TGTGCCAGCAGCGGGGGACAGTGGGCCGAG.

This clone was seen more than once but under ten times. The read comes to an end 3 residues before the CDR3 does, leaving the germline J gene to fill in the end. V usage is TRBV7-2 and J usage is TRBJ2-1, with 8 bases lining up with TRBD2. Germline CDR1 is SGHTA and CDR2 is FQGNSA. Trimming at V came to 4 bases and at J to 8 bases, leaving 7 bases not matched to a gene. The CDR3 length is 14 residues. The sequenced part of the CDR3 DNA is TGTGCCAGCAGCTGGGCCGGGACTAGAGATGAG. Its protein is CASSWAGTRDE. The whole CDR3 sequence is CASSWAGTRDEQFF.

In its sample, this clone was seen many times. The DNA ends 3 residues before the CDR3 does, and the rest of the CDR3 is filled in from the germline J gene. The chain uses TRBV29-1 and TRBJ2-3; possible D gene TRBD2, 5 bases. V lost 4 bases, J lost 2 bases, and 16 bases lay in between. Per germline, CDR1 SQVTM and CDR2 ANQGSEA. This CDR3 contains 15 residues. The CDR3 here is CSVVRVPQATDTQYF. The DNA read from the CDR3 is TGCAGCGTTGTGAGGGTCCCACAAGCCACAGATACG.

This clone was seen a handful of times. Compared with germline, one end of the junction differs, possibly owing to a read error. CDR3 protein: CASSVKGQETQYF. The covered CDR3 bases are TGTGCTAGCAGCGTCAAGGGTCAAGAGACC. The chain employs TRBV7-7 and TRBJ2-5, with unresolved D. The sequenced fragment ends 3 residues before the CDR3 boundary, so the rest is inferred from the germline J gene. Germline lookup yields CDR1 SSHAT and CDR2 FNYEAQ (reference sequence). The CDR3 extends over 13 amino acids.

This clone was recorded many times. The CDR3 goes on 3 residues after the read ends, and that part is filled in from the germline J gene. V and J are TRBV20-1 and TRBJ2-7; a possible D gene is TRBD1 (6 bases). The CDR3 runs to 14 residues. Germline assignment: CDR1 DFQATT and CDR2 SNEGSKA (reference sequence). V shed 5 bases and J shed 0 bases, with 14 bases lying between them. The CDR3 protein is CSARRDTSSYEQYF. The sequenced part of the CDR3 DNA is TGCAGTGCTCGCCGGGACACAAGCTCCTACGAG.

In its sample, this clone was seen a few times. CDR3 bases read: TGTGCCAGCAGCTTGAGGGGGTACAATGAG. Encoded protein: CASSLRGYNE. In full, the CDR3 is CASSLRGYNEQFF. The chain joins TRBV11-3 to TRBJ2-1, with D possibly matching TRBD1 (6 bases). The read stops 3 residues short of the end of the CDR3; the missing end is completed from the germline J gene. Deletions cut 3 bases from V and 4 bases from J, with 7 bases between. CDR1 and CDR2 (germline): SGHNT, YENEEA. This CDR3 region has 13 residues.

This clone has ten or more counts. The DNA ends 3 residues before the CDR3 does, and the rest of the CDR3 is filled in from the germline J gene. This chain uses TRBV11-2 with TRBJ1-1; D is possibly TRBD1 (5 bases). This CDR3 is built from 12 residues. Looked up from germline, CDR1 is SGHAT and CDR2 is FQNNGV. CDR3 bases read: TGTGCCAGCAGCCCAGTCACAGGCCAA. This gives the protein CASSPVTGQ. The CDR3 in its entirety is CASSPVTGQAFF.

As to this clone: The read ends 3 residues before the CDR3 terminus; that terminus is restored from the germline J gene. V is TRBV7-6 and J is TRBJ1-5, with a tentative D call TRBD1 (5 bases). V lost 3 bases and J 4 bases, leaving 7 bases between the germline ends. This CDR3 is built from 13 residues. Per the germline V gene, CDR1 is SGHVS and CDR2 is FNYEAQ. The CDR3 region is CASSLGPNQPQHF. CDR3 DNA (partial): TGTGCCAGCAGCTTGGGGCCGAATCAGCCC.

This clone was seen many times. The read halts 3 residues ahead of the CDR3 end, with the missing end drawn from the germline J gene. This sequence joins TRBV7-3 and TRBJ2-3; 11 bases are shared with TRBD2. Germline V gene lookup returns CDR1 SGHTA and CDR2 FQGTGA. With 6 bases clipped from V and 1 base from J, the junction kept 3 bases outside the gene matches. The CDR3 has 15 amino acids. CDR3 region: CASRLTSGGTDTQYF. CDR3 DNA (partial): TGTGCCAGCAGATTGACTAGCGGGGGCACAGATACG.

This clone was seen repeatedly, ten times or more. The missing CDR3 end, 3 residues past where the read stops, is filled in from the germline J gene. The J gene is TRBJ2-2, the V gene TRBV2, with D maybe TRBD2 (5 bases). The germline V gene has CDR1 SNHLY and CDR2 FYNNEI. The CDR3 spans 14 residues. V lost 5 bases and J 1 base, leaving 8 bases between the germline ends. CDR3 sequence: CASSQSGNTGELFF. The covered CDR3 bases are TGTGCCAGCAGTCAGAGCGGGAACACCGGGGAG.

This clone came up many times. CDR3 bases read: TGTGCCAGCAGCTTCAGACATTTCTCTGGAAACACC. It codes for CASSFRHFSGNT. The CDR3 in full is CASSFRHFSGNTIYF. The J gene is TRBJ1-3, the V gene TRBV5-6; no reliable D call. Read sequence stops 3 residues before the CDR3 end, and the germline J gene provides the missing end. The CDR3 is made up of 15 amino acids. CDR1 SGHDT and CDR2 YYEEEE come from the germline V gene. Trimming left V 2 bases short and J 0 bases short, with 9 bases between.

This clone was seen at least ten times. The read stops 3 residues short of the end of the CDR3; the missing end is completed from the germline J gene. The chain carries TRBV12-3 or TRBV12-4 and TRBJ2-7, with 9 bases lining up with TRBD1. The J segment lost 3 bases and the V segment lost 5 bases, leaving 8 bases of the junction unmatched. The CDR3 has 15 residues. CDR3 DNA, as far as it was read: TGTGCCAGCAGTACAGACGACAGGGGGATCTACGAG. This encodes CASSTDDRGIYE. In full, the CDR3 reads CASSTDDRGIYEQYF.

The table lists this clone with many counts. The observed sequence ends 3 residues before the CDR3 terminus, with the missing tail filled in from the germline J gene. V gene TRBV13 combines with J gene TRBJ1-2; weak D call: TRBD1 (6 bases). The V end lost 5 bases, the J end lost 5 bases, and 15 bases lay between the germline ends. This CDR3 is built from 14 residues. Germline V gives CDR1 PRHDT, CDR2 FYEKMQ (reference sequence). Incomplete CDR3 DNA: TGTGCCAGCAGCAAGAGCAACCAGGGGTATGGC. Residues: CASSKSNQGYG. The whole CDR3 sequence is CASSKSNQGYGYTF.

Many counts were recorded for this clone. Read coverage stops 3 residues before the CDR3 terminus; the germline J gene supplies the remainder. The V call is TRBV7-8, the J call TRBJ2-3; 7 bases fit TRBD2. V lost 6 bases, J lost 2 bases, and 2 bases stayed unmatched. CDR3 length equals 13 residues. From germline, CDR1 is SGHVS and CDR2 FQNEAQ. The CDR3 bases that were read are TGTGCCAGCAGGGGGGGGTACACAGATACG. Protein: CASRGGYTDT. The entire CDR3 sequence reads CASRGGYTDTQYF.

This clone was recorded many times. The DNA read from the CDR3 is TGCGCCAGCAGCTTGGAGGGGGCTGGCACAGATACG. Its protein is CASSLEGAGTDT. The CDR3 in its entirety is CASSLEGAGTDTQYF. The J gene is TRBJ2-3, the V gene TRBV5-1, with TRBD1 matching 7 bases. The DNA ends 3 residues before the CDR3 does, and the rest of the CDR3 is filled in from the germline J gene. Trimming took 0 bases from V and 1 from J; bases not matched to a gene: 2. The germline V gene encodes CDR1 SGHRS and CDR2 YFSETQ. This CDR3 is built from 15 residues.

This clone appeared a few times. The read halts 3 residues ahead of the CDR3 end, with the missing end drawn from the germline J gene. V usage is TRBV11-2 and J usage is TRBJ2-2; D might be TRBD1 (6 bases). Germline V gene sequence: CDR1 SGHAT, CDR2 FQNNGV. Trimming took 6 bases from V and 0 from J, leaving 11 bases between them. The CDR3 is 15 amino acids. The CDR3 sequence: CASSQGISNTGELFF. Partial CDR3 DNA: TGTGCCAGCAGTCAGGGGATTTCGAACACCGGGGAG.

In this sample, this clone turned up many times. The observed sequence ends 3 residues before the CDR3 terminus, with the missing tail filled in from the germline J gene. The rearrangement links TRBV5-1 to TRBJ1-6; D uncertain. Germline V lookup: CDR1 SGHRS, CDR2 YFSETQ. The CDR3 runs to 13 residues. V lost 3 bases, J lost 8 bases, and 9 bases lay in between. CDR3 loop: CASSSGSYSPLHF. The sequenced part of the CDR3 DNA is TGCGCCAGCAGCTCCGGTTCGTATTCACCC.

The table lists this clone with a few counts. The read terminates 3 residues before the CDR3 end, so the remaining end is supplied by the germline J gene. The chain employs TRBV19 and TRBJ2-1; a possible D gene is TRBD2 (7 bases). The ends were cut back, 6 bases at V and 6 bases at J, with 12 bases in the middle. The CDR3 has 13 amino acids. Germline CDR1 is LNHDA and CDR2 is SQIVND (reference sequence). The sequenced part of the CDR3 DNA is TGTGCCAGTAGACCACGGGGGGCCAATGAG. This sequence encodes CASRPRGANE. The full CDR3 sequence reads CASRPRGANEQFF. Variable domain in full (rest from reference TRBV19 and TRBJ2-1): DGGITQSPKYLFRKEGQNVTLSCEQNLNHDAMYWYRQDPGQGLRLIYYSQIVNDFQKGDIAEGYSVSREKKESFPLTVTSAQKNPTAFYLCASRPRGANEQFFGPGTRLTVL.

Notes on this clone: At one end, the junction sequence differs from germline, possibly due to a read error. The sequenced fragment ends 3 residues before the CDR3 boundary, so the rest is inferred from the germline J gene. This same CDR3 is encoded by further DNA sequences in the sample. This chain joins TRBV5-1 and TRBJ2-7; 7 nucleotides agree with TRBD2. This CDR3 contains 15 residues. Germline V lookup: CDR1 SGHRS, CDR2 YFSETQ. The DNA read from the CDR3 is TGCGCTAGCAGCTCGGAGGGAGGGGTATCCTACGAG. It encodes CASSSEGGVSYE. The complete CDR3 reads CASSSEGGVSYEQYF. The variable domain in full, with the rest retrieved from reference TRBV5-1 and TRBJ2-7, is KAGVTQTPRYLIKTRGQQVTLSCSPISGHRSVSWYQQTPGQGLQFLFEYFSETQRNKGNFPGRFSGRQFSNSRSEMNVSTLELGDSALYLCASSSEGGVSYEQYFGPGTRLTVT.

This clone was counted many times. The read falls 3 residues short of the CDR3 end, and the missing part is taken from the germline J gene. The J gene is TRBJ2-7, the V gene TRBV5-1; TRBD2 might be the D (7 bases). With 2 bases removed from V and 2 bases from J, the gap between germline ends came to 14 bases. The CDR3 covers 15 residues. Looked up from germline, CDR1 is SGHRS and CDR2 is YFSETQ. The CDR3 protein is CASSFKGGQAYEQYF. The DNA read from the CDR3 is TGCGCCAGCAGCTTCAAGGGGGGGCAAGCCTACGAG.

This clone was picked up many times. Coverage ceases 3 residues before the CDR3 finishes, and the germline J gene fills in the end. V and J are TRBV5-1 and TRBJ1-3; D possibly corresponds to TRBD1 (5 bases). The CDR3 length is 15 residues. The V and J ends lost 2 bases and 0 bases respectively, with 9 bases between them. CDR1 and CDR2 (germline): SGHRS, YFSETQ. The DNA read from the CDR3 is TGCGCCAGCAGCTTAGGGGATACCTCTGGAAACACC. This codes for CASSLGDTSGNT. The whole CDR3 is CASSLGDTSGNTIYF.

This clone was picked up many times. The read is 3 residues too short to cover the CDR3 end, so that end is filled in from the germline J gene. The chain is built from TRBV23-1 and TRBJ2-7; no definite D call. TRBV23-1 is an ORF, and what it does is uncertain. The CDR3 runs to 14 residues. V lost 8 bases to trimming and J lost 5 bases, with 19 bases between them. The CDR3 loop is CASLRRSPFDEQYF. The part of the CDR3 DNA that was read is TGCGCCAGCCTCCGGCGGTCCCCGTTCGACGAG.